This record covers a single T cell receptor beta chain. Its antigen is unidentified. The entry originates in a study of T cells in localized non-small cell lung cancer. The ends lost 5 bases at V and 0 bases at J; junction bases unmatched: 4. CDR3 size: 14 residues. Per the germline V gene, CDR1 is LNHDA and CDR2 is SQIVND (reference sequence). This table comes from immunoSEQ multiplex PCR, and its TCRdb copy is limited to in-frame clones, with some not included. Of about 59,000 clones in the sample, about 90% were seen once. Notes on the study in general: Turning up in adjacent lung were a median roughly 50 of the top 100 tumor clones.

The chain recombines TRBV19 with TRBJ2-7, with 7 bases aligning to TRBD1. Sequencing was performed on peripheral blood, taken before any cancer treatment. This clonotype originated in a man aged 35 to 69 with stage I squamous cell lung carcinoma. The CDR3 nucleotides are TGTGCCAGTAGTTTCCGGGACAGCTCCTACGAGCAGTACTTC. It codes for CASSFRDSSYEQYF.